This T cell receptor beta chain emerged from a study of blood T cell repertoires in COVID-19. The CDR3 runs to 14 residues. V dropped 5 bases and J dropped 3 bases, with 14 bases sitting between them. Per the germline V gene, CDR1 is SGHTA and CDR2 is FQGNSA. Assay used: immunoSEQ multiplex PCR; TCRdb lists only in-frame clones, some missing. The sample holds 290,000 or so clones, almost 85% seen once. Sequencing was done on a sample of peripheral blood. This clonotype was sampled from a man aged 50-60 years with active or convalescent COVID-19. The chain is built from TRBV7-2 and TRBJ2-7, with D uncertain. DNA for the CDR3: TGTGCCAGCAGCGGCTGGAGTAGCCACTACGAGCAGTACTTC. Its translation: CASSGWSSHYEQYF.